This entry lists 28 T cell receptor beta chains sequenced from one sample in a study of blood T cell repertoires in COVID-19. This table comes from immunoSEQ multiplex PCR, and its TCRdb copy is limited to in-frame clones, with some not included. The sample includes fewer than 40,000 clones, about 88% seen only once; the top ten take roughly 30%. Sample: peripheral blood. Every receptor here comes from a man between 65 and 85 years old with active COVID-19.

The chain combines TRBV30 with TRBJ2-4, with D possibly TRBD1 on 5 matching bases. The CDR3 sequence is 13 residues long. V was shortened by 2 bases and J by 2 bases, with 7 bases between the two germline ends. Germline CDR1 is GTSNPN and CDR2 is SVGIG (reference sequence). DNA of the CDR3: TGTGCCTGGAGTCCAGGGCCCAAAAACATTCAGTACTTC. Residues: CAWSPGPKNIQYF.

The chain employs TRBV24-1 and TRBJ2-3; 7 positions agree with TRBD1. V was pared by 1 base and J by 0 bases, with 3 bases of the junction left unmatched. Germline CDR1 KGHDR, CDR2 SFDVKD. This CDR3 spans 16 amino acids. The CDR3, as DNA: TGTGCCACCAGTGATTTAAGGGACAGCAGCACAGATACGCAGTATTTT. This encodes CATSDLRDSSTDTQYF.

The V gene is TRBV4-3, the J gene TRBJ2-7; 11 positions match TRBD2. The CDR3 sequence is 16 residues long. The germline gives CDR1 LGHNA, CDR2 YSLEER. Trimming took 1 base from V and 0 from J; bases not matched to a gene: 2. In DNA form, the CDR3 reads TGCGCCAGCAGCCAAGCGACTAGCGGGGCCTCCTACGAGCAGTACTTC. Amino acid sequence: CASSQATSGASYEQYF.

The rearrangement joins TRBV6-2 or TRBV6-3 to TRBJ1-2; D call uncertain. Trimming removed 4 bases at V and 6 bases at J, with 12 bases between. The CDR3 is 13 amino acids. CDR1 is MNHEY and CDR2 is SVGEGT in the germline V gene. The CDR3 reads CASSWAQVDGYTF. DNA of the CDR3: TGTGCCAGCAGTTGGGCACAAGTGGATGGCTACACCTTC.

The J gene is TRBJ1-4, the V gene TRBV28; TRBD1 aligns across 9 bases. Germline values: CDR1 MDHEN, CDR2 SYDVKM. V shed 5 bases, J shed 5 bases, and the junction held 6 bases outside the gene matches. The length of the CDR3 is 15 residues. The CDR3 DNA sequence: TGTGCCAGCAGTGTCCCCGGGACAGGGAATGAAAAACTGTTTTTT. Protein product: CASSVPGTGNEKLFF.

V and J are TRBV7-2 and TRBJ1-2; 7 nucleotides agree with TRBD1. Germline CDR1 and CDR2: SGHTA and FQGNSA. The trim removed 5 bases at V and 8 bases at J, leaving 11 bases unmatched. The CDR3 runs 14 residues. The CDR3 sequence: CASSHSGRGGGYTF. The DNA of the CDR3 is TGTGCCAGCAGCCACAGCGGGAGAGGGGGCGGCTACACCTTC.

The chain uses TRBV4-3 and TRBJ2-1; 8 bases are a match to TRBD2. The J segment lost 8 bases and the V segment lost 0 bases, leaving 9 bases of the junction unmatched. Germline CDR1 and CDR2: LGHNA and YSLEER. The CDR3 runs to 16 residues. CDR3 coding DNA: TGCGCCAGCAGCCAAGAGATGCCGGGGGGGCCTGATGAGCAGTTCTTC. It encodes CASSQEMPGGPDEQFF.

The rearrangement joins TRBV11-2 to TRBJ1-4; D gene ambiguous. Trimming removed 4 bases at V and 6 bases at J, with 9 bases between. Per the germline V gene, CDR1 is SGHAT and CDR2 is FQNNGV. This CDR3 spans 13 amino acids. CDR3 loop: CASSSLSYEKLFF. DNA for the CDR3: TGTGCCAGCAGCTCCCTTAGTTATGAAAAACTGTTTTTT.

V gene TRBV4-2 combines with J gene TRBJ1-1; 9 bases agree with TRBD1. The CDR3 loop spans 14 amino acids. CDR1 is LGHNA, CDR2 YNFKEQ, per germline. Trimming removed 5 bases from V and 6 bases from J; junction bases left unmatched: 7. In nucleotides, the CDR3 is TGTGCCAGCAGCAACAGACAGGGGGTCTCTGAAGCTTTCTTT. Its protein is CASSNRQGVSEAFF.

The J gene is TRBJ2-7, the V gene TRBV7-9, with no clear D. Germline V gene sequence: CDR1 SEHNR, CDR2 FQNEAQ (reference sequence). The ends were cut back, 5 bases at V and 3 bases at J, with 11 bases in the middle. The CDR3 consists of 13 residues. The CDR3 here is CASSPGLLYEQYF. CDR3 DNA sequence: TGTGCCAGCAGCCCGGGTCTACTCTACGAGCAGTACTTC.

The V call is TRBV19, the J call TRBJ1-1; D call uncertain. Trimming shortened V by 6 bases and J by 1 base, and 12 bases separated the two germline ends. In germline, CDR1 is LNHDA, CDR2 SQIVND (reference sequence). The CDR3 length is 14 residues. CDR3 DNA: TGTGCCAGTAGGGCCGAAAGAAGGAACACTGAAGCTTTCTTT. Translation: CASRAERRNTEAFF.

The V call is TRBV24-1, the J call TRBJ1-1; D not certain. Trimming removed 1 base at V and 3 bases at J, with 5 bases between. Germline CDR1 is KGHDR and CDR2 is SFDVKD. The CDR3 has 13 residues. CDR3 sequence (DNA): TGTGCCACCAGTGATTTTACACACACTGAAGCTTTCTTT. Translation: CATSDFTHTEAFF.

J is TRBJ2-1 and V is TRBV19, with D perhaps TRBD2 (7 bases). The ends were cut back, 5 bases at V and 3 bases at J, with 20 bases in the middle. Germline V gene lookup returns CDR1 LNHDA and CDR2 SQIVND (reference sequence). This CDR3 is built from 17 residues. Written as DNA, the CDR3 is TGTGCCAGTAGTTCGGGGGGCGCGGGGGTCCTCTACAATGAGCAGTTCTTC. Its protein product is CASSSGGAGVLYNEQFF.

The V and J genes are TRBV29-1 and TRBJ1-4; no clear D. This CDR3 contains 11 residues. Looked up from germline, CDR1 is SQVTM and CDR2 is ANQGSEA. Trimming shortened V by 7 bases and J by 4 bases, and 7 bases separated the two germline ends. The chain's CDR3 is CSGSFNEKLFF. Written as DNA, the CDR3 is TGCAGCGGTTCGTTTAATGAAAAACTGTTTTTT. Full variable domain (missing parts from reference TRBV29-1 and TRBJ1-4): SAVISQKPSRDICQRGTSLTIQCQVDSQVTMMFWYRQQPGQSLTLIATANQGSEATYESGFVIDKFPISRPNLTFSTLTVSNMSPEDSSIYLCSGSFNEKLFFGSGTQLSVL.

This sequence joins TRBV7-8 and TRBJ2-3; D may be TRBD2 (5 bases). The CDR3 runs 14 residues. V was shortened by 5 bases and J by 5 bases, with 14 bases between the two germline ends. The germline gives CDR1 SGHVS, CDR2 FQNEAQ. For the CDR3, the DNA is TGTGCCAGCAGCCCCCCGCCGGCGGGAGATACGCAGTATTTT. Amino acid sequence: CASSPPPAGDTQYF.

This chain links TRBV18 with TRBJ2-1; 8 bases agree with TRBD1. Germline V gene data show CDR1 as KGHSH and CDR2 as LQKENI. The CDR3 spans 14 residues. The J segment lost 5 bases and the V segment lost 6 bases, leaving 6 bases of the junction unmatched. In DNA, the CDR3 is TGTGCCAGCTCCTGGGACAGGAAAAACAATGAGCAGTTCTTC. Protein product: CASSWDRKNNEQFF. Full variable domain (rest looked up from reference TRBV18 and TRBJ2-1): NAGVMQNPRHLVRRRGQEARLRCSPMKGHSHVYWYRQLPEEGLKFMVYLQKENIIDESGMPKERFSAEFPKEGPSILRIQQVVRGDSAAYFCASSWDRKNNEQFFGPGTRLTVL.

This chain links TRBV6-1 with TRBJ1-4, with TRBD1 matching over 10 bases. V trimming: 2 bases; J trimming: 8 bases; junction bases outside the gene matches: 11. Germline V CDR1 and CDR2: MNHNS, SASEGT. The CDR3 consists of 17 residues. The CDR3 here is CASSELGGQGRKEKLFF. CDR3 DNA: TGTGCCAGCAGTGAATTGGGGGGACAGGGGAGGAAGGAAAAACTGTTTTTT.

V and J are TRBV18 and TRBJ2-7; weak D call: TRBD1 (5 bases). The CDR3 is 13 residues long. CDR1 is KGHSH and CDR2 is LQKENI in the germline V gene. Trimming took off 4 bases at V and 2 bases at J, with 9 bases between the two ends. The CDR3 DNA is TGTGCCAGCTCACAGGGGCCCCCCTACGAGCAGTACTTC. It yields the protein CASSQGPPYEQYF.

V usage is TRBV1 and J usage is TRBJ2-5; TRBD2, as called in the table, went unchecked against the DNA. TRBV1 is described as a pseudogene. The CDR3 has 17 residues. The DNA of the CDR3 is TGCACCAGCAGCCAAACCCGATTAGACTTGTTTGAAGAGACCCAGTACTTC. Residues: CTSSQTRLDLFEETQYF.

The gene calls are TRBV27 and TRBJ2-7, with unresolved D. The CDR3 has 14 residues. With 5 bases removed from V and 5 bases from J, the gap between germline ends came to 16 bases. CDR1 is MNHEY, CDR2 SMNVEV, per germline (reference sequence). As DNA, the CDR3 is TGTGCCAGCAGTACCCCAGCGAAGAGGAACGAGCAGTACTTC. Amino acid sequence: CASSTPAKRNEQYF.

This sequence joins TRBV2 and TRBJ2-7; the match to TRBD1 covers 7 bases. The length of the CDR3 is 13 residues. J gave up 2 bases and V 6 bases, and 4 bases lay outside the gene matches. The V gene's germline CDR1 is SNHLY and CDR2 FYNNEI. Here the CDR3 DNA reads TGTGCCAGCAGGCAAGACAGGGCCTACGAGCAGTACTTC. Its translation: CASRQDRAYEQYF.

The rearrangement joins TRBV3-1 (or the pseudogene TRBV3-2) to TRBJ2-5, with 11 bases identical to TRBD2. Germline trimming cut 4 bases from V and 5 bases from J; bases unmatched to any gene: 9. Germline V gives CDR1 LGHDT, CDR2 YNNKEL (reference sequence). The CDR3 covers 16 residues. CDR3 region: CASSLTRLAGLETQYF. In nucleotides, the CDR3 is TGTGCCAGCAGCCTAACCCGACTAGCGGGATTGGAGACCCAGTACTTC.

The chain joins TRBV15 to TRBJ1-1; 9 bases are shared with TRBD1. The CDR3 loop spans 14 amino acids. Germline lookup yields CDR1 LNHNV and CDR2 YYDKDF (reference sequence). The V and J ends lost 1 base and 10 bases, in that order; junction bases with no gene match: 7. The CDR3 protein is CATSRGRQGEAAFF. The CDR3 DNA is TGTGCCACCAGCAGAGGTCGACAGGGGGAGGCAGCTTTCTTT.

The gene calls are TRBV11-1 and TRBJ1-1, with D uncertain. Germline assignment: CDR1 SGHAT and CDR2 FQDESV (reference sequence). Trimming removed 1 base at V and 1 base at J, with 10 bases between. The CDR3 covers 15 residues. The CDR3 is CASSLGERANTEAFF. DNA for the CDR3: TGTGCCAGCAGCTTAGGGGAGAGGGCGAACACTGAAGCTTTCTTT.

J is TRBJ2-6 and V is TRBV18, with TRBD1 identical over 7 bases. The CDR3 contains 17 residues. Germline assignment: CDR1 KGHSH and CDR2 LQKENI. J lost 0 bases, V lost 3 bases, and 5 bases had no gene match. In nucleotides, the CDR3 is TGTGCCAGCTCACCGCTGGGACAGAGCTCTGGGGCCAACGTCCTGACTTTC. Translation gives CASSPLGQSSGANVLTF.

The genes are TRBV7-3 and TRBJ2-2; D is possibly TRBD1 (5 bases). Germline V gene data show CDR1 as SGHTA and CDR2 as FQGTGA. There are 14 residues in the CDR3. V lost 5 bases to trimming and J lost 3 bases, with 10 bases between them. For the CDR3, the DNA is TGTGCCAGCAGCCAGACCAGGGACACCGGGGAGCTGTTTTTT. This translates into CASSQTRDTGELFF.

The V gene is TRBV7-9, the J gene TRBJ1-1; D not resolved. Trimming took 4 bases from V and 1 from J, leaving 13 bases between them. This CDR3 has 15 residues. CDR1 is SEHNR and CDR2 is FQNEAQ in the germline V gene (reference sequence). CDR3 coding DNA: TGTGCCAGCAGCTATCCTTCGACTGGGAACACTGAAGCTTTCTTT. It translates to CASSYPSTGNTEAFF.

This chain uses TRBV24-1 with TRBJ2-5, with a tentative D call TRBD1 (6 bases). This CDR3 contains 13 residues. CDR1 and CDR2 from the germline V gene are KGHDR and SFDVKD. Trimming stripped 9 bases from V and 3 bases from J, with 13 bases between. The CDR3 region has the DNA TGTGCCACCCAGCGAACAGGGAAAGAGACCCAGTACTTC. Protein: CATQRTGKETQYF.